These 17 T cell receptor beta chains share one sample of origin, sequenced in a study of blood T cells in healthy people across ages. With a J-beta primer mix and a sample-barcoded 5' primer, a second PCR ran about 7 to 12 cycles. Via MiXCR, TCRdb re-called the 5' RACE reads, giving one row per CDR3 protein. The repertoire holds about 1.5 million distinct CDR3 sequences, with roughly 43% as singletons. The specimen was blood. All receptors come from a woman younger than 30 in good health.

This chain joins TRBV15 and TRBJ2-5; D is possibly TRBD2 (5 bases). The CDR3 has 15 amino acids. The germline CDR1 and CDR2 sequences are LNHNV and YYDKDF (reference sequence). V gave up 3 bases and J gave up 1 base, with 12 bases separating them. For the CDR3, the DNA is TGTGCCACCAGCAGGGAAACTAGTGGCCAAGAGACCCAGTACTTC. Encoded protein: CATSRETSGQETQYF.

CDR3 DNA: TGTGCCAGCAGAAGGGATGGGGGCAATCAGCCCCAGCATTTT. Its translation: CASRRDGGNQPQHF. The chain joins TRBV6-5 to TRBJ1-5; D remains ambiguous. Germline V gene sequence: CDR1 MNHEY, CDR2 SVGAGI. V was cut by 6 bases and J by 2 bases, with 11 bases left in between. The CDR3 is 14 residues long.

CDR3 in amino acids: CASSGWTGSISEQYF. In DNA, the CDR3 is TGTGCCAGCAGCGGGTGGACAGGGAGTATTTCCGAGCAGTACTTC. J is TRBJ2-7 and V is TRBV9, with 8 bases matching TRBD1. Losses at the gene ends were 3 bases for V and 6 bases for J; bases not matched to a gene: 11. The CDR3 is 15 residues long. CDR1 and CDR2 (germline): SGDLS, YYNGEE.

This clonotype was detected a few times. The CDR3 sequence is CASSTTGLARPHEQYF. The CDR3 DNA follows: TGTGCCAGCAGCACAACCGGACTAGCGAGACCCCACGAGCAGTACTTC. The chain employs TRBV13 and TRBJ2-4, with TRBD2 identical over 9 bases. The J call may be faulty, since TRBJ2-7 better matches the DNA end. This CDR3 comprises 16 residues. Germline values: CDR1 PRHDT, CDR2 FYEKMQ (reference sequence).

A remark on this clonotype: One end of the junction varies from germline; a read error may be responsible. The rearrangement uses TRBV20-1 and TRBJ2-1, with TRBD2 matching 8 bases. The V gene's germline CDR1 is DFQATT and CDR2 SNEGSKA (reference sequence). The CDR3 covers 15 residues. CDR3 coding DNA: TGCAGTGCCAGAGGCGGGAGGAGGTCCTACAATGAGCAGTTCTTC. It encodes CSARGGRRSYNEQFF.

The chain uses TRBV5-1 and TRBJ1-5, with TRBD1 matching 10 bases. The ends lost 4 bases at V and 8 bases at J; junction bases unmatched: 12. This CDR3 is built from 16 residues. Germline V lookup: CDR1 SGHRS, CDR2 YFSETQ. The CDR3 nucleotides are TGCGCCAGCAGCCTAGGGACAGGGGAGGGATTGGAGCCCCAGCATTTT. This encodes CASSLGTGEGLEPQHF.

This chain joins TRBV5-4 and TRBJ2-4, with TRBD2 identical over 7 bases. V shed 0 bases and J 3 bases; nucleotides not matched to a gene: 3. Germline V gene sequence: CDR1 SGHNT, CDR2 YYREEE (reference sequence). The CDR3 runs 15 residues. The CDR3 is CASSLASGGKNIQYF. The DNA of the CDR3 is TGTGCCAGCAGCTTGGCTAGCGGAGGCAAAAACATTCAGTACTTC.

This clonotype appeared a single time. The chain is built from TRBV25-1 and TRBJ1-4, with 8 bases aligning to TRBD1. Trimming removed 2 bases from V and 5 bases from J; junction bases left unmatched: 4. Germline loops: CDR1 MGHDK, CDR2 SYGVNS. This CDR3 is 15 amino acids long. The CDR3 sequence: CASSEPGTGNEKLFF. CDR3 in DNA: TGTGCCAGCAGTGAACCGGGGACAGGCAATGAAAAACTGTTTTTT.

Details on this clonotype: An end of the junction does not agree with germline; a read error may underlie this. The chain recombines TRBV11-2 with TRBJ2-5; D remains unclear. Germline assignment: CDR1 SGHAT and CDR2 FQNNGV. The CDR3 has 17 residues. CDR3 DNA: TGTGCCAGAAGCTTAGTTTTGGAACCGCCGATTGGAGAGACCCAGTACTTC. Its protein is CARSLVLEPPIGETQYF.

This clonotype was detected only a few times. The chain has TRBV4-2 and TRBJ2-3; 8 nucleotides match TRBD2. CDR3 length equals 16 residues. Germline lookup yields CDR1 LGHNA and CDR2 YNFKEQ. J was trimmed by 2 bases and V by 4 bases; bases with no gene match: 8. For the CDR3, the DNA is TGTGCCAGCAGCCGCGGTACTAGCGGAAACACAGATACGCAGTATTTT. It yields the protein CASSRGTSGNTDTQYF.

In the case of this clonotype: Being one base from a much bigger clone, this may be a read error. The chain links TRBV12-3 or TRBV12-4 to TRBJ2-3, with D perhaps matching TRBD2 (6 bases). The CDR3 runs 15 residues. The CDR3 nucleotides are TGTGCCGGCAGTTCGGGACTGAACGGGGCAGATACGCAGTATTTT. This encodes CAGSSGLNGADTQYF.

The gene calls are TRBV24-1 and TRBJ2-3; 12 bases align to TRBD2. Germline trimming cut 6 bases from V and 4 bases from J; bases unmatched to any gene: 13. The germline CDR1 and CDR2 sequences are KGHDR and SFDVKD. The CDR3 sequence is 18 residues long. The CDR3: CATSPLTSGSFSPDTQYF. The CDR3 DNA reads TGTGCCACCAGTCCGTTGACTAGCGGGAGTTTCTCGCCAGATACGCAGTATTTT.

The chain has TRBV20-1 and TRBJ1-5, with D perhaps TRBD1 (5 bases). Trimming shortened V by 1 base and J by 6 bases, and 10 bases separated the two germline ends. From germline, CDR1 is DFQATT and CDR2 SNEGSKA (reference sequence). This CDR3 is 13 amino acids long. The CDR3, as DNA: TGCAGTGCTAGAGCTCAGGGCCCTCAGCCCCAGCATTTT. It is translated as CSARAQGPQPQHF.

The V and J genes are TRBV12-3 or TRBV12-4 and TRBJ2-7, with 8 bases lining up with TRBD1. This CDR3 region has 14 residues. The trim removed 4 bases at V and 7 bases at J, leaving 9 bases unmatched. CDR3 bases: TGTGCCAGCAGTTATACGACAGGGGTGAGGGAGCAGTACTTC. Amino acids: CASSYTTGVREQYF.

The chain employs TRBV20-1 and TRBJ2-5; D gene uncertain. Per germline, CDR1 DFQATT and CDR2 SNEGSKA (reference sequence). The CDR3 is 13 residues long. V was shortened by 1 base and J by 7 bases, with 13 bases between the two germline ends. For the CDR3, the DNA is TGCAGTGCTAGAGGTGATCCAGAGAGGACCCAGTACTTC. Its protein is CSARGDPERTQYF.

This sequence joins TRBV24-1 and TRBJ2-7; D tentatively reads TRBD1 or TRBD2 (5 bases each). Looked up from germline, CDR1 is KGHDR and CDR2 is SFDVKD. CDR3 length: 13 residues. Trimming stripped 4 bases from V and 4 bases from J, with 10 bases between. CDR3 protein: CATSDGTRYEQYF. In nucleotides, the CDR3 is TGTGCCACCAGTGACGGGACCCGGTACGAGCAGTACTTC.

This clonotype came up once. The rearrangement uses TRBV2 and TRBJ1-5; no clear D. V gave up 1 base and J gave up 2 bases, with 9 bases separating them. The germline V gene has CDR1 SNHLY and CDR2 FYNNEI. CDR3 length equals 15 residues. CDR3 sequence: CASSEDTNGNQPQHF. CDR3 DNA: TGTGCCAGCAGTGAAGACACGAATGGCAATCAGCCCCAGCATTTT. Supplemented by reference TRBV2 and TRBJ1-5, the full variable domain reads EPEVTQTPSHQVTQMGQEVILRCVPISNHLYFYWYRQILGQKVEFLVSFYNNEISEKSEIFDDQFSVERPDGSNFTLKIRSTKLEDSAMYFCASSEDTNGNQPQHFGDGTRLSIL.